The source of this TCR beta chain is a study of Graves' ophthalmopathy and Graves' hyperthyroidism. Study at large: Hyperthyroidism counted as stable given no ophthalmopathy within 18 months of follow-up.

Among the exclusions were patients with other autoimmune diseases, uncontrolled infections, pregnancy or lactation. Clinical symptoms, serum thyroxine, TRAb, thyroid ultrasound and orbital computed tomography were relied on for diagnosis. As the template, RNA transcripts were used to amplify TCR beta CDR3 regions. An initial RT-PCR round employing HTBI primers preceded a second-round multiplex PCR. One entry per CDR3 protein results from TCRdb running MiXCR on the multiplex PCR reads. Here the sample spans over a million distinct CDR3 sequences, 35% to 40% being singletons. J was trimmed by 2 bases and V by 0 bases; bases with no gene match: 6. The CDR3 length is 17 residues. Germline CDR1 is LNHDA and CDR2 is SQIVND (reference sequence). This clonotype was observed a few times.

The rearrangement joins TRBV19 to TRBJ1-1, with 10 bases identical to TRBD1. Source material: peripheral blood or thyroid tissue (not recorded which). The source is an adult man with Graves' hyperthyroidism. In DNA form, the CDR3 reads TGTGCCAGTAGTATAGATGCCGGGACAGGGGCTAACACTGAAGCTTTCTTT. Its translation is CASSIDAGTGANTEAFF.